The present TCR beta chain was sequenced within a study of cytomegalovirus exposure and HLA in healthy donors. Looking at the study overall: Among the approximately 400 donors who were genotyped, approximately 76% fell in the genetic ancestry cluster that is associated with self-reported Caucasian donors. Findings and limits, study-wide: Most TCR sequences were rare, but some public TCRs occurred in many donors.

The PCR used 60 Vbeta and 13 Jbeta primers. Only in-frame clones appear in the TCRdb table, and some are missing; sequencing was by immunoSEQ multiplex PCR. Here the sample spans 100,000 to 150,000 clones, 76% being singletons. Losses at the gene ends were 2 bases for V and 0 bases for J; bases not matched to a gene: 8. This CDR3 contains 18 residues. The germline V gene encodes CDR1 KGHSH and CDR2 LQKENI. A remark on this clone: What it recognizes is unknown.

The V gene is TRBV18, the J gene TRBJ2-2; 8 positions agree with TRBD1. The material sequenced was PBMCs. This receptor was identified in a man aged 45-65 years in good health and CMV-seronegative. The CDR3 sequence is CASSPRSGQVTNTGELFF. The CDR3 DNA follows: TGTGCCAGCTCACCAAGGTCGGGACAGGTCACGAACACCGGGGAGCTGTTTTTT.